The clone carrying this T cell receptor beta chain was picked up many times. Its matching antigen is unknown. This entry comes from a study of T-cell memory formation after mild COVID-19. Whole-study results and caveats: There were some responding clones in pre-infection memory, which suggested that cross-reactive memory had joined.

TCRalpha and TCRbeta libraries used 5'RACE with constant-segment primers and UMIs. Using its own MiXCR run on the 5' RACE reads, TCRdb lists one record per CDR3 protein. The sample shows approximately 54,000 distinct CDR3 sequences, roughly 12% of them seen only once. Germline V gene data show CDR1 as SGHRS and CDR2 as YFSETQ. The CDR3 loop spans 14 amino acids. The V gene end was trimmed by 1 base and the J gene end by 1 base; junction bases not matched to a gene: 2. The sample consisted of PBMCs or a T cell subset sorted from them (not recorded which). This receptor was obtained from a man aged 18 to 29 who had mild COVID-19 (a few samples of this study predate the infection). Cell type and time point are not known. V gene TRBV5-1 combines with J gene TRBJ2-7; TRBD1 matches at 7 bases. The CDR3, as DNA: TGCGCCAGCAGCTTGCAGGGGGAATCCTACGAGCAGTACGTC. Amino acid sequence: CASSLQGESYEQYV.